This is a list of T cell receptor beta chains from one sample in a study of T cells in Graves' hyperthyroidism and ophthalmopathy. TCRdb reprocessed the multiplex PCR reads with MiXCR, giving one entry per CDR3 protein. The profile shows 640,000 or so distinct CDR3 sequences, roughly 15% of them singletons. Sequences were obtained from blood. These receptors all come from a woman between 40 and 50 years old with Graves' ophthalmopathy. Both conserved end residues are part of each CDR3. A D gene is named only where the DNA matches it firmly. Clone size, where shown, is once, few, many, or a class for clones that have expanded.

CDR3 length | D gene | clone size | J gene | V gene | CDR3 DNA | CDR3 protein
15 | - | few | TRBJ1-2 | TRBV7-2 | TGTGCCAGCAGCTTAGTGGGGTTGGCTAACTATGGCTACACCTTC | CASSLVGLANYGYTF
13 | TRBD1 | - | TRBJ1-2 | TRBV2 | TGTGCCAGCAGCGGGACAGGGAAGCCCTACTACACCTTC | CASSGTGKPYYTF
13 | - | few | TRBJ1-5 | TRBV29-1 | TGCAGCGTCGCCCCAGGGCTCGGGCAGCCCCAGCATTTT | CSVAPGLGQPQHF
14 | - | few | TRBJ2-2 | TRBV18 | TGTGCCAGCTCACCACCGACGGGGACCGGGGAGCTGTTTTTT | CASSPPTGTGELFF
15 | TRBD1 | - | TRBJ2-5 | TRBV6-5 | TGTGCCAGCAGTTACGGGACAGGAGGACGGGAGACCCAGTACTTC | CASSYGTGGRETQYF
13 | TRBD2 | many | TRBJ2-7 | TRBV6-1 | TGTGCCAGCAGTGAAGCCGGGGGGGGCGAGCAGTACTTC | CASSEAGGGEQYF
15 | - | many | TRBJ1-2 | TRBV6-2/TRBV6-3 | TGTGCCAGCAGTGGACGGCTAGGACCTAACTATGGCTACACCTTC | CASSGRLGPNYGYTF
14 | - | - | TRBJ2-5 | TRBV4-1 | TGCGCCAGCAGCCCTGTGGACGGAAAAGAGACCCAGTACTTC | CASSPVDGKETQYF
13 | - | - | TRBJ2-7 | TRBV30 | TGTGCCTGGAGTGATAGGGGGTGGTACGAGCAGTACTTC | CAWSDRGWYEQYF
15 | - | - | TRBJ2-5 | TRBV5-6 | TGTGCCAGCAGCTTGGTTGGCAGTGTACAAGAGACCCAGTACTTC | CASSLVGSVQETQYF
14 | - | - | TRBJ2-2 | TRBV3-1 | TGTGCCAGCAGCCAAAAGGGGGGGACCGGGGAGCTGTTTTTT | CASSQKGGTGELFF
15 | TRBD1 | many | TRBJ1-2 | TRBV6-5 | TGTGCCAGCAGTTACAGGCGGACAGGGGGCTATGGCTACACCTTC | CASSYRRTGGYGYTF
12 | - | many | TRBJ1-1 | TRBV12-5 | TGTGCTAGTGGTTTGGCGGACATCTCAGCTTTCTTT | CASGLADISAFF
15 | TRBD1 | many | TRBJ1-2 | TRBV9 | TGTGCCAGCAGCTCCAGACAGGGGGCCCACTATGGCTACACCTTC | CASSSRQGAHYGYTF
13 | - | - | TRBJ2-7 | TRBV5-1 | TGCGCCAGCAGCTTAACCCCGACCTACGAGAAGTACTTC | CASSLTPTYEKYF
13 | - | - | TRBJ1-2 | TRBV7-9 | TGTGCCAGCAGCTTAGAGGTCACCGATGGCTACACCTTC | CASSLEVTDGYTF
16 | - | many | TRBJ2-6 | TRBV15 | TGTGCCACCAGCGGATCCTTCGCCTCTGGGGCCAACGTCCTGACTTTC | CATSGSFASGANVLTF
17 | - | - | TRBJ2-4 | TRBV4-2 | TGTGCCAGCAGCCAAGTAGGGGGGCTACTAGCCAAAAACATTCAGTACTTC | CASSQVGGLLAKNIQYF
12 | - | - | TRBJ2-2 | TRBV11-2 | TGTGCCAGCAGCTTTCAATCCGGGGAGCTGTTTTTT | CASSFQSGELFF
17 | - | few | TRBJ2-6 | TRBV28 | TGTGCCAGCAGCCCCGGGGTTCACAGCTCTGGGGCCAACGTCCTGACTTTC | CASSPGVHSSGANVLTF
14 | - | many | TRBJ1-1 | TRBV30 | TGTGCCTGGAGTGTTTTGGGGGCGAGGACTGAAGCTTTCTTT | CAWSVLGARTEAFF
11 | - | many | TRBJ1-1 | TRBV20-1 | TGCAGTGCCCTCGGGATTGGTGAAGCTTTCTTT | CSALGIGEAFF
13 | - | - | TRBJ2-7 | TRBV12-3/TRBV12-4 | TGTGCCAGCAGTTTTGGACTCCAGAGCGAGCAGTACTTC | CASSFGLQSEQYF
14 | - | - | TRBJ1-2 | TRBV7-2 | TGTGCCAGCAGCTCTTCTGGGTCGCCCTACGGCTACACCTTC | CASSSSGSPYGYTF
12 | TRBD1 | - | TRBJ2-7 | TRBV20-1 | TGCAGTGCCGCGGGACAGGGCCCCGAGCAGTACTTC | CSAAGQGPEQYF
17 | - | - | TRBJ2-7 | TRBV6-5 | TGTGCCAGCAGTTATAACTTCCCCGGGACCGCCTCCTACGAGCAGTACTTC | CASSYNFPGTASYEQYF
14 | TRBD1 | - | TRBJ1-2 | TRBV12-3/TRBV12-4 | TGTGCCAGCACCGTGGGACAGGTAAATTATGGCTACACCTTC | CASTVGQVNYGYTF
11 | - | many | TRBJ1-2 | TRBV6-2/TRBV6-3 | TGTGCCGCGCGGGGTAACTATGGCTACACCTTC | CAARGNYGYTF
19 | - | - | TRBJ1-5 | TRBV9 | TGTGCCAGCAGCCCACCAGACAGGTCTTACGGAAATAGCAATCAGCCCCAGCATTTT | CASSPPDRSYGNSNQPQHF
18 | TRBD1 | - | TRBJ2-5 | TRBV11-1 | TGTGCCAGCAGCTTTTATCGGTTAGGGACAGGGGCGCCGGAGACCCAGTACTTC | CASSFYRLGTGAPETQYF
15 | - | many | TRBJ2-7 | TRBV29-1 | TGCAGCGTTGTGAGGTCAGGGGGGGCATCCTACGAGCAGTACTTC | CSVVRSGGASYEQYF
12 | - | many | TRBJ1-2 | TRBV7-2 | TGTGCCAGCAGCCCCGGACAGTATGGCTACACCTTC | CASSPGQYGYTF
13 | TRBD1 | many | TRBJ2-4 | TRBV7-3 | TGTGCCAGCAGCTTGGGACAGGGGGACATTCAGTACTTC | CASSLGQGDIQYF
15 | - | many | TRBJ1-5 | TRBV24-1 | TGTGCCACCAGCGACCCTGGGGGAGGAGGGCAGCCCCAGCATTTT | CATSDPGGGGQPQHF
15 | TRBD2 | - | TRBJ2-5 | TRBV29-1 | TGCAGCGTTGCACATCTAGCGGGAGAAGGGGAGACCCAGTACTTC | CSVAHLAGEGETQYF
17 | - | many | TRBJ2-1 | TRBV7-8 | TGTGCCAGCAGCTTAGCGGTGCAGGCCCCACGAAGCGATGAGCAGTTCTTC | CASSLAVQAPRSDEQFF
13 | - | few | TRBJ1-1 | TRBV12-5 | TGTGCTAGTGGCCTGCGGGCGGACACTGAAGCTTTCTTT | CASGLRADTEAFF
15 | TRBD1 | few | TRBJ2-7 | TRBV7-9 | TGTGCCAGCAGCTCGGGACAGGGGATAGACTACGAGCAGTACTTC | CASSSGQGIDYEQYF
13 | TRBD1 | many | TRBJ1-1 | TRBV30 | TGTGCCTGGAGTTACGACAGGGGGACTGAAGCTTTCTTT | CAWSYDRGTEAFF
15 | - | - | TRBJ2-3 | TRBV24-1 | TGTGCCACCAGTGATCCCGACAGGTTCACAGATACGCAGTATTTT | CATSDPDRFTDTQYF
16 | - | few | TRBJ2-4 | TRBV7-9 | TGTGCCAGCAGCCCCCCTTCGACCTTAGCCAAAAACATTCAGTACTTC | CASSPPSTLAKNIQYF